Listed here are 17 T cell receptor beta chains from one sample, sequenced in a study of cytomegalovirus exposure and HLA in healthy donors (TCRdb year 2017). The protocol used for the library was the immunoSEQ multiplex PCR assay. The table was pulled from immuneACCESS by TCRdb, which kept in-frame rearrangements only. Such tables lose some clones; where checked, under half of the loss comes from unresolved V genes, and the rest has no known cause. This sample comprises 71,000 or so clones, 94% of them detected only once. The top ten clonotypes cover about 2.1% of the sample. Sequenced input: PBMCs. These receptors all come from a woman between 18 and 29 years old in good health and CMV-seronegative.

V usage is TRBV21-1 and J usage is TRBJ2-5; the table calls TRBD1, which could not be checked here. TRBV21-1 is a known pseudogene. CDR3 length: 19 amino acids. CDR3 sequence reads: CASSKERTGGLAGQETQYF. The CDR3 nucleotides are TGTGCCAGCAGCAAAGAGCGAACAGGGGGCCTGGCAGGGCAAGAGACCCAGTACTTC.

The CDR3: CASSPGRSYEQYF. Here the CDR3 DNA reads TGTGCCAGCAGTCCAGGCCGTTCCTACGAGCAGTACTTC. The V call is TRBV7-2, the J call TRBJ2-7, with no clear D. CDR3 length equals 13 residues. CDR1 SGHTA and CDR2 FQGNSA come from the germline V gene. The V end was cut by 6 bases, the J end by 1 base, with 10 bases between.

V usage is TRBV25-1 and J usage is TRBJ2-5, with 9 bases lining up with TRBD1. Germline V CDR1 and CDR2: MGHDK, SYGVNS. Trimming removed 2 bases from V and 5 bases from J; junction bases left unmatched: 3. The CDR3 has 14 residues. The CDR3 loop reads CASSELQGAETQYF. DNA of the CDR3: TGTGCCAGCAGTGAACTACAGGGGGCGGAGACCCAGTACTTC.

The chain carries TRBV27 and TRBJ1-2; possible D gene TRBD1, 5 bases. Trimming took off 0 bases at V and 3 bases at J, with 8 bases between the two ends. Germline-derived CDR1 and CDR2 are MNHEY and SMNVEV (reference sequence). The CDR3 has 14 residues. CDR3 residues: CASSLSSGDYGYTF. The CDR3 DNA follows: TGTGCCAGCAGTTTATCATCGGGGGACTATGGCTACACCTTC.

J is TRBJ1-1 and V is TRBV25-1, with D perhaps TRBD1 (6 bases). Trimming cost V 5 bases and J 3 bases, with 13 bases left between them. The CDR3 loop spans 14 amino acids. Germline V lookup: CDR1 MGHDK, CDR2 SYGVNS. Here the CDR3 DNA reads TGTGCCAGCAGTTTGTGGGGGGGGCACACTGAAGCTTTCTTT. This gives the protein CASSLWGGHTEAFF. The variable domain in full, completed from reference TRBV25-1 and TRBJ1-1, reads EADIYQTPRYLVIGTGKKITLECSQTMGHDKMYWYQQDPGMELHLIHYSYGVNSTEKGDLSSESTVSRIRTEHFPLTLESARPSHTSQYLCASSLWGGHTEAFFGQGTRLTVV.

V is TRBV7-2 and J is TRBJ2-5; D possibly corresponds to TRBD2 (6 bases). CDR3 length: 15 residues. Germline CDR1 SGHTA, CDR2 FQGNSA. Between the trimmed V and J ends, which lost 5 bases and 4 bases, there was a span of 17 bases. CDR3 sequence (DNA): TGTGCCAGCAGCCCATCGTTGCGGGATGGAGAGACCCAGTACTTC. This sequence encodes CASSPSLRDGETQYF.

This chain joins TRBV2 and TRBJ2-1; D ambiguous. Germline V CDR1 and CDR2: SNHLY, FYNNEI. CDR3 length equals 15 residues. Trimming took off 6 bases at V and 0 bases at J, with 12 bases between the two ends. The CDR3 reads CASRELASSYNEQFF. The CDR3 nucleotides read TGTGCCAGCAGGGAACTTGCGAGCTCCTACAATGAGCAGTTCTTC.

The chain links TRBV7-2 to TRBJ2-7, with TRBD2 matching 9 bases. Unmatched junction bases numbered 14, after V lost 5 bases and J lost 3 bases. There are 17 residues in the CDR3. Germline CDR1 reads SGHTA; CDR2 reads FQGNSA. The CDR3 region is CASSPGVGLAGFYEQYF. In DNA, the CDR3 is TGTGCCAGCAGCCCGGGGGTCGGGCTAGCGGGATTCTACGAGCAGTACTTC.

This clone was counted once. V gene TRBV30 combines with J gene TRBJ2-5, with 8 bases identical to TRBD2. J lost 5 bases, V lost 3 bases, and 14 bases had no gene match. CDR1 is GTSNPN and CDR2 is SVGIG in the germline V gene (reference sequence). This CDR3 comprises 16 residues. This CDR3 reads CAWRPSPGGGLETQYF. The DNA of the CDR3 is TGTGCCTGGAGACCCTCACCCGGGGGGGGATTGGAGACCCAGTACTTC.

This rearrangement joins TRBV30 to TRBJ2-3, with TRBD2 matching 7 bases. The CDR3 consists of 13 residues. Germline V gene lookup returns CDR1 GTSNPN and CDR2 SVGIG (reference sequence). With V trimmed by 0 bases and J by 3 bases, 0 bases remained unmatched. The CDR3 here is CAWSVSGTDTQYF. In DNA form, the CDR3 reads TGTGCCTGGAGTGTTAGCGGGACAGATACGCAGTATTTT.

This chain connects TRBV6-1 to TRBJ2-5, with D perhaps TRBD2 (6 bases). V was shortened by 0 bases and J by 8 bases, with 16 bases between the two germline ends. The CDR3 loop spans 15 amino acids. CDR1 and CDR2 from the germline V gene are MNHNS and SASEGT. CDR3 sequence (DNA): TGTGCCAGCAGTGAAGCCCGGGACTGGCGCGGAACCCAGTACTTC. Amino acids: CASSEARDWRGTQYF.

This clone is categorized as medium-sized (0.01 to 0.1%). The gene calls are TRBV5-1 and TRBJ2-5; TRBD1 matches 9 bases. The CDR3 contains 14 residues. J was trimmed by 5 bases and V by 7 bases; bases with no gene match: 9. Germline V lookup: CDR1 SGHRS, CDR2 YFSETQ. The DNA for the CDR3 is TGCGCCAGCGCTGCCGGGACAGGGCTCGAGACCCAGTACTTC. Protein: CASAAGTGLETQYF.

The V gene is TRBV7-2, the J gene TRBJ2-1; D possibly corresponds to TRBD1 (6 bases). The CDR3 spans 15 residues. Germline V CDR1 and CDR2: SGHTA, FQGNSA. Trimming took off 1 base at V and 5 bases at J, with 12 bases between the two ends. The DNA for the CDR3 is TGTGCCAGCAGCTTAGTGGGACACCTTGACAATGAGCAGTTCTTC. This sequence encodes CASSLVGHLDNEQFF.

This rearrangement joins TRBV11-3 to TRBJ2-1; TRBD2 agrees at 7 bases. The CDR3 totals 17 residues. The germline CDR1 and CDR2 sequences are SGHNT and YENEEA. V shed 5 bases and J 4 bases; nucleotides not matched to a gene: 14. The CDR3 nucleotides read TGTGCCAGCAGCCAACGAACAAGCGGGACCCTATACAATGAGCAGTTCTTC. This codes for CASSQRTSGTLYNEQFF.

The rearrangement uses TRBV2 and TRBJ1-4; D gene uncertain. The ends were cut back, 7 bases at V and 8 bases at J, with 11 bases in the middle. Germline V gives CDR1 SNHLY, CDR2 FYNNEI. This CDR3 contains 12 residues. The CDR3 sequence is CASNLVVEKLFF. CDR3 in DNA: TGTGCCAGCAACCTCGTAGTCGAAAAACTGTTTTTT.

The chain carries TRBV2 and TRBJ2-7; the match to TRBD2 covers 8 bases. V gave up 6 bases and J gave up 4 bases; unmatched junction bases: 11. Per germline, CDR1 SNHLY and CDR2 FYNNEI. The CDR3 totals 15 residues. CDR3 DNA: TGTGCCAGCAGGGGTAGCGGGGCCCTAGGGTACGAGCAGTACTTC. It is translated as CASRGSGALGYEQYF.

The V and J genes are TRBV9 and TRBJ2-3; 11 nucleotides line up with TRBD1. After removal of 6 bases from V and 4 bases from J, the junction contained 13 bases not matched to a gene. CDR3 length: 17 amino acids. Germline V gene sequence: CDR1 SGDLS, CDR2 YYNGEE. The DNA of the CDR3 is TGTGCCAGCACCACCCCAAGGGACAGGGGGGGTCCAGATACGCAGTATTTT. Amino acids: CASTTPRDRGGPDTQYF.